Below, one T cell receptor (beta chain) is given with its context. This clonotype has a handful of counts. Its antigen is not yet known. No base quality information exists; no much larger clone differs at one position. For CDR1 and CDR2, the germline V gene lists SGHVS and FNYEAQ. Including the terminal cysteine and phenylalanine, the CDR3 comprises 16 residues. The kept DNA is CDR3 alone, 48 bases in frame from the first base. The roughly 39 donors, aged 6 to 90 years, were systemically healthy Caucasian individuals from Russia. Each donor gave ten milliliters of peripheral blood, collected into EDTA-treated Vacutainer tubes. Ficoll-Paque density-gradient centrifugation was used to isolate PBMCs, with at least 6.5 million per sample. Trizol reagent was used to extract total RNA from PBMCs, with at least 5.5 micrograms per sample. For every donor, flow cytometry on a PBMC aliquot measured the percentage of naive CD45RAhigh/CD27high T cells.

The protocol used for the library was 5' RACE. Data came from an Illumina HiSeq 2500. A second roughly 7 to 11 cycle PCR used a sample-barcoded 5' primer and a J-beta primer mix. A unique molecular identifier was introduced onto each TCR beta cDNA molecule by a template-switch 5' adaptor carrying 12 random nucleotides. At least 2.5 million CDR3-containing paired-end reads were obtained from each sample. The Mint cDNA synthesis kit, primed by a TRBC-specific oligonucleotide, was used to synthesize first-strand cDNA from all RNA. All cDNA was treated with uracil-DNA glycosylase and then went through a first 18-cycle PCR with the universal primers M1SS and BC2_uni_R. Under the source paper's analysis protocol: Normalization of each sample was performed by random selection of 1 million high-quality reads, each carrying a distinct molecular identifier. Reads with shared molecular identifiers were discarded instead of being binned into consensus sequences. MiTCR, run with a Q25 quality threshold and the strictest error-elimination algorithm, handled CDR3 identification, clonotype clustering and error correction. A nonparametric unseen species model with Euler transformation was used to estimate a lower bound on total TCR beta diversity. TCRdb applied fastp at Q25 and MiXCR to the public reads, then kept only in-frame beta chains. One record per CDR3 amino acid sequence lists the most common genes and DNA. The V and J calls shown here were made by TCRdb, not taken from the authors' results. Counted in this sample were fewer than 1,200,000 distinct CDR3 sequences; around 25% of them appeared once. Approximately 0.79% of the sample is held by the ten biggest clonotypes.

This specimen belongs to a study of blood T cells in healthy people across ages (dated by TCRdb to the mid-2010s). Some background on the complete study: In model experiments, template switching captured roughly one uniquely barcoded TCR beta cDNA molecule for every two T cells. The donors were divided into four age groups: young (average around 16 years), middle-aged (about 40), aged (62) and long-lived (about 90). Using the same blood draw, the study looked at two additional independent replicas of 1 million unique cDNA reads for two donors, one aged 18 to 30 and the other aged 80 or older. To track age-related changes in TCR beta repertoire diversity, the study relied on deep sequencing normalized with unique cDNA molecular identifiers.

The research as a whole found: Because profiling used bulk unsorted PBMCs, naive and antigen-experienced compartments could not be compared conclusively. As age increased, observed TCR beta diversity per million T cells dropped in a roughly linear way, and a significant reduction was already evident by age 40. Estimates of total diversity based on one million sequenced T cells were considered lower bounds and underestimates. The long-lived group showed more naive CD4+ T cells, fewer expanded clones and increased TCR diversity than the aged group, suggesting age selection. Because donor CMV infection status was unknown, age-related changes in expanded clonotypes were potentially confounded. A strong correlation was found between observed TCR beta diversity and the percentage of naive T cells measured by flow cytometry.

In addition, the sample was reused for a study of T cells of mothers and their children. From that second study: Nine systemically healthy Caucasian individuals served as donors, namely three mothers together with their six children. cDNA synthesis used all of the extracted RNA, with roughly 1.5 ug of RNA in each 15 ul reaction. In the second PCR, the M1S primer introduced both the sample barcodes and 2-4 random nucleotides. Over 9.5 million TCR beta CDR3 reads were obtained for each mother, and some 3.1 million reads were obtained for each child. TCR recombination output is similarly shaped by thymic selection in related and unrelated pairs, with a minor effect exerted by inherited differences. Normalized repertoire overlap in related mother-child pairs was always slightly higher than in unrelated mother-child pairs, but the difference was never significant. Persistent microchimeric T cell clones were not detected, at a sensitivity of about 99 clones per million clonotypes. Deep NGS was used in the study to compare the TCR beta repertoires of mothers and children and to look for features that separate related mother-child pairs from unrelated individuals. The mean age was around 40 +/- 4 years for the mothers and around 11 +/- 4 years for the children. After adapters were ligated using NEBNext reagents, the libraries underwent 100+100 nt paired-end sequencing on an Illumina HiSeq 2000. Mother and child libraries were prepared a month apart and sequenced in separate runs to prevent cross-contamination. Between about 500,000 and 2,300,000 distinct TCR beta clonotypes were identified per donor. Naive TCR beta clonotypes were estimated from low-frequency clonotypes matched to each donor's FACS-determined naive share, without sorting.

The origin of this receptor is a girl aged 2 to 10 in good health. The chain uses TRBV7-6 and TRBJ2-5, with TRBD1 identical over 7 junction bases. The DNA end lines up better with TRBJ2-7; the J call may be wrong. Sequenced: blood. The CDR3 loop reads CASSSSETGSSDEQYF. The base sequence is TGTGCCAGCAGCTCTTCCGAGACAGGGAGCTCGGACGAGCAGTACTTC.